The 13 T cell receptor beta chains in this list originate from one sample, sequenced in a study of cytomegalovirus exposure and HLA in healthy donors. PCR used 60 Vbeta primers and 13 Jbeta primers. Clones were sequenced by immunoSEQ multiplex PCR, and TCRdb holds only the in-frame ones, with some missing. The sample lists 150,000 to 200,000 clones, roughly 80% occurring once. Sequencing used PBMCs. The origin of the receptors is a boy younger than 18 in good health and CMV-seronegative.

A few counts support this clone. This chain uses TRBV29-1 with TRBJ1-2, with D possibly TRBD1 on 6 matching bases. There are 12 residues in the CDR3. In germline, CDR1 is SQVTM, CDR2 ANQGSEA. V was trimmed by 8 bases and J by 2 bases, leaving 12 bases between them. The CDR3 bases are TGCAGCACCCCTACAGGGAACTATGGCTACACCTTC. Its translation is CSTPTGNYGYTF. The whole variable domain, filled in from reference TRBV29-1 and TRBJ1-2, reads SAVISQKPSRDICQRGTSLTIQCQVDSQVTMMFWYRQQPGQSLTLIATANQGSEATYESGFVIDKFPISRPNLTFSTLTVSNMSPEDSSIYLCSTPTGNYGYTFGSGTRLTVV.

The V call is TRBV5-5, the J call TRBJ2-2, with 7 bases that match TRBD1. In germline, CDR1 is SGHKS, CDR2 YYEKEE (reference sequence). The CDR3 loop spans 16 amino acids. V lost 4 bases and J lost 0; bases outside the gene matches: 6. The DNA of the CDR3 is TGTGCCAGCAGCGCCTCGGGACAGCCGAACACCGGGGAGCTGTTTTTT. Protein sequence: CASSASGQPNTGELFF.

The J gene is TRBJ2-7, the V gene TRBV30; the D is unclear. V gave up 0 bases and J gave up 0 bases, with 12 bases separating them. This CDR3 spans 15 amino acids. Germline CDR1 and CDR2: GTSNPN and SVGIG (reference sequence). The chain's CDR3 is CAWSVFGLSSYEQYF. Here the CDR3 DNA reads TGTGCCTGGAGTGTATTTGGGCTTAGCTCCTACGAGCAGTACTTC.

The chain has TRBV5-8 and TRBJ1-2; D remains ambiguous. The CDR3 has 13 amino acids. Trimming removed 1 base at V and 10 bases at J, with 14 bases between. Looked up from germline, CDR1 is SGHTS and CDR2 is YDEGEE. DNA for the CDR3: TGTGCCAGCAGCTTGCGAGTAGATACGGTCTACACCTTC. Amino acid sequence: CASSLRVDTVYTF.

This clone was found a few times. The DNA for the CDR3 is TGTGCCAGCAGCGGGGGGATTGGGGTAGAGACCCAGTACTTC. This codes for CASSGGIGVETQYF. V and J are TRBV7-8 and TRBJ2-5; possible D gene TRBD2, 6 bases. The V gene lost 5 bases and the J gene lost 4 bases, with 14 bases spanning the gap. Germline V lookup: CDR1 SGHVS, CDR2 FQNEAQ. The CDR3 covers 14 residues.

V usage is TRBV18 and J usage is TRBJ2-5; unclear D gene. V was clipped by 1 base and J by 4 bases, with 7 bases between them. The CDR3 has 13 residues. Germline V gives CDR1 KGHSH, CDR2 LQKENI. The CDR3 loop reads CASSPLLAETQYF. Written as DNA, the CDR3 is TGTGCCAGCTCACCACTGTTAGCAGAGACCCAGTACTTC.

The V and J genes are TRBV5-6 and TRBJ2-4, with no clear D. The CDR3 is 15 amino acids. CDR1 SGHDT and CDR2 YYEEEE come from the germline V gene. Trimming took 4 bases from V and 2 from J, leaving 13 bases between them. The chain's CDR3 is CASSMARFTKNIQYF. The CDR3 bases are TGTGCCAGCAGCATGGCACGGTTTACCAAAAACATTCAGTACTTC.

The gene calls are TRBV2 and TRBJ1-2; D uncertain. This CDR3 contains 14 residues. V was clipped by 7 bases and J by 4 bases, with 16 bases between them. Germline V lookup: CDR1 SNHLY, CDR2 FYNNEI. The DNA for the CDR3 is TGTGCCAGCACTGGGAGGTCCCCAGGCTATGGCTACACCTTC. This sequence encodes CASTGRSPGYGYTF.

This chain links TRBV19 with TRBJ2-7, with TRBD1 matching over 7 bases. V lost 4 bases, J lost 2 bases, and 5 bases stayed unmatched. The CDR3 is 14 residues long. CDR1 LNHDA and CDR2 SQIVND come from the germline V gene (reference sequence). The CDR3 DNA is TGTGCCAGTAGTACCGGGACAGCCACCTACGAGCAGTACTTC. Its protein product is CASSTGTATYEQYF.

The chain recombines TRBV7-6 with TRBJ2-1; D gene unclear. The CDR3 totals 11 residues. With 4 bases removed from V and 5 bases from J, the gap between germline ends came to 3 bases. Germline CDR1 reads SGHVS; CDR2 reads FNYEAQ. The CDR3 sequence is CASSSDNEQFF. DNA for the CDR3: TGTGCCAGCAGCTCAGACAATGAGCAGTTCTTC.

In DNA, the CDR3 is TGTGCCAGTAGTAAGCGACTTTCTTTTGAGCAGTTCTTC. The encoded protein is CASSKRLSFEQFF. The chain recombines TRBV19 with TRBJ2-1; D is unclear. CDR3 length: 13 amino acids. V lost 4 bases to trimming and J lost 9 bases, with 13 bases between them. Germline V gene sequence: CDR1 LNHDA, CDR2 SQIVND (reference sequence).

This rearrangement joins TRBV5-1 to TRBJ2-1, with 12 nucleotides matching TRBD2. The V segment lost 2 bases and the J segment 1 base; nucleotides outside the gene matches: 7. CDR3 size: 18 residues. Germline values: CDR1 SGHRS, CDR2 YFSETQ. CDR3 nucleotide sequence: TGCGCCAGCAGCTTCGCTAGCGGGAGGGAGGAGTCCTACAATGAGCAGTTCTTC. Its protein product is CASSFASGREESYNEQFF.

This chain links TRBV4-3 with TRBJ2-1; weak D call: TRBD1 (6 bases). Germline V CDR1 and CDR2: LGHNA, YSLEER. The ends were cut back, 1 base at V and 4 bases at J, with 8 bases in the middle. This CDR3 contains 14 residues. CDR3 residues: CASSQGGLYNEQFF. In DNA form, the CDR3 reads TGCGCCAGCAGCCAAGGGGGGCTATACAATGAGCAGTTCTTC.